Below, one T cell receptor (beta chain) is given with its context. The treatment was: around 19 received Ad26.COV2.S at low or high dose, single or two shots; five or six received placebo; per-sample allocation not given. Day 63 after the first injection of vaccine or placebo was the sampling time. An Ad26 vector carrying the Wuhan-strain SARS-CoV-2 spike served as the vaccine. The data were taken from a study of Ad26.COV2.S vaccination and SARS-CoV-2 variants. Germline lookup yields CDR1 LGHNA and CDR2 YSLEER. CDR3 size: 14 residues. Trimming took 4 bases from V and 4 from J; bases not matched to a gene: 3. Repertoires were generated with immunoSEQ multiplex PCR, while TCRdb's copy carries only in-frame clones and drops some. The sample yields around 450,000 clones, 90% seen once.

This clonotype was obtained from a person aged 18 to 65 who received the Ad26.COV2.S COVID-19 vaccine or a placebo. The V call is TRBV4-3, the J call TRBJ2-1; 8 nucleotides line up with TRBD1. The sequencing used peripheral blood, collected in a trial of Ad26.COV2.S vaccine versus placebo. The chain's CDR3 is CASSPWTGYNEQFF. The CDR3, as DNA: TGCGCCAGCAGCCCCTGGACAGGGTACAATGAGCAGTTCTTC.